This paragraph covers one TCR beta chain sequence. Antigen unknown. This CDR3 is built from 16 residues. V lost 1 base and J lost 2, with 15 bases in between. Germline V CDR1 and CDR2: SGHNT, YYREEE (reference sequence). The record originates from a study of shared clonotypes between healthy human individuals. For the study at large: Ranging from 18 to 49 in age, donors were two women and a few men. Study-wide findings and caveats: Generation probability values for non-shared clonotypes were lower than those for clonotypes shared by all four donors. Larger estimated richness was generally seen in naive subsets than in memory subsets.

Profiled with immunoSEQ multiplex PCR; TCRdb holds only in-frame clones, not every one. Found here are millions of clones, 85% to 95% of them singletons; the top ten hold about 0.13%. The clonotype originates from a man between 18 and 35 years old in good health. The rearrangement links TRBV5-4 to TRBJ2-5; a possible D gene is TRBD1 (7 bases). Specimen: naive CD4+ T cells sorted from blood. Subset in this sample: CD45RA+ positively selected. CDR3 region: CASSLFGGTVQETQYF. The CDR3 nucleotides read TGTGCCAGCAGCTTGTTTGGGGGGACAGTACAAGAGACCCAGTACTTC.